This T cell receptor beta chain was sequenced during a study of tumor and adjacent non-tumor tissue in lung cancer. RNA was extracted from bulk tissue without any cell sorting. A modified ARM-PCR protocol with three rounds of nested PCR amplified TCRbeta. One entry per CDR3 protein, called by TCRdb with MiXCR from the multiplex PCR reads. The profile covers 100,000 to 150,000 distinct CDR3 sequences, with 60% to 70% appearing a single time and 9.5% to 15% taken by the ten largest. A remark on this clonotype: An end of the junction does not agree with germline; a read error may underlie this.

Germline CDR1 is DFQATT and CDR2 is SNEGSKA (reference sequence). This CDR3 region has 12 residues. The receptor was isolated from a young man with non-small cell lung cancer. Sequencing used lung tumor tissue. The V call is TRBV20-1, the J call TRBJ1-5; D not certain. CDR3 sequence: CSARMGSQHQHF. In DNA, the CDR3 is TGCAGTGCTAGGATGGGAAGTCAGCACCAGCATTTT.